A selection of T cell receptor beta chains follows, all from one sample in a study of memory CD4+ T cells and cytomegalovirus serostatus. The repertoire was sequenced with immunoSEQ multiplex PCR; TCRdb's copy has only in-frame clones and lacks some. Among under 40,000 clones, approximately 79% were seen once, and the ten largest hold approximately 5%. Sequenced material: memory CD4+ T cells from blood. These receptors all come from an adult in good health and CMV-seropositive. Both conserved end residues are part of each CDR3. The D gene is left open where the match is weak. Not every row has a clone size; where given, it reads once, few, many or a size class.

J	V	D	size	DNA	CDR3
TRBJ2-7	TRBV21-1	.	.	TGTGCCAGCAGACGGACAGCGTGCTACGAGCAGTACTTC	CASRRTACYEQYF
TRBJ2-1	TRBV4-2	TRBD2	.	TGTGCCAGCAGCCACGCGGTGGGGGGGTCCAAGTCCAATGAGCAGTTCTTC	CASSHAVGGSKSNEQFF
TRBJ1-6	TRBV25-1	TRBD1	.	TGTGCCAGCAGTGCGGGGGACAGGGTAAATTCACCCCTCCACTTT	CASSAGDRVNSPLHF
TRBJ1-4	TRBV27	.	few	TGTGCCAGCAGTTCATCGGCTTCCAATGAAAAACTGTTTTTT	CASSSSASNEKLFF
TRBJ1-2	TRBV29-1	.	once	TGCAGCGTTGCTGCTAACTATGGCTACACCTTC	CSVAANYGYTF
TRBJ2-3	TRBV29-1	TRBD1	.	TGCAGCGCCGGGACAGGCGGACGTGCAGATACGCAGTATTTT	CSAGTGGRADTQYF
TRBJ2-2	TRBV5-8	.	.	TGTGCCAGCAGCCCCCAAGGGGCGAACACCGGGGAGCTGTTTTTT	CASSPQGANTGELFF
TRBJ1-4	TRBV29-1	.	.	TGCAGCGCCCGGACGGATCTTAATGAAAAACTGTTTTTT	CSARTDLNEKLFF
TRBJ2-5	TRBV7-2	.	.	TGTGCCAGCAGCTTAGCGCCTTGGCGGGGCCAAGAGACCCAGTACTTC	CASSLAPWRGQETQYF
TRBJ1-4	TRBV19	.	once	TGTGCCAGTAGTTCCGCGGGGAGTGCCAATGAAAAACTGTTTTTT	CASSSAGSANEKLFF
TRBJ2-7	TRBV5-6	TRBD1	.	TGTGCCAGCAGCTGGGACAGGGGCCTAACCTACGAGCAGTACTTC	CASSWDRGLTYEQYF
TRBJ2-3	TRBV7-9	.	.	TGTGCCAGCAGCCCCGCAGGCTTCAGGAGCACAGATACGCAGTATTTT	CASSPAGFRSTDTQYF
TRBJ1-6	TRBV7-5	.	.	TGTGTCAGAAGCTTAGACCCGGGACAGAAAATATTCCTTAATTCACCCCTCCACTTT	CVRSLDPGQKIFLNSPLHF
TRBJ2-5	TRBV19	.	.	TGTGCCAGTAGTATCCTGGGGCGGCGCCAAGAGACCCAGTACTTC	CASSILGRRQETQYF
TRBJ1-5	TRBV2	.	.	TGTGCCAGCAGTGAAACTGGAAGCAATCAGCCCCAGCATTTT	CASSETGSNQPQHF
TRBJ1-5	TRBV19	.	.	TGTGCCAGTAGTAACTCAGGATGGAGGGGGGGGTATGATCAGCCCCAGCATTTT	CASSNSGWRGGYDQPQHF
TRBJ2-5	TRBV6-5	.	.	TGTGCCAGCAGTGTTGCAGGGGTCCAGTACTTC	CASSVAGVQYF
TRBJ2-5	TRBV7-9	.	.	TGTGCCAGCAGCTTAGATCCAGGGGAGACCCAGTACTTC	CASSLDPGETQYF
TRBJ2-7	TRBV28	.	.	TGTGCCAGCAGTGTGGGGGGGGCACTAGCGTCCTACGAGCAGTACTTC	CASSVGGALASYEQYF
TRBJ2-7	TRBV4-1	TRBD1	.	TGCGCCAGCAGCCAAGGGGACAGCTCCTACGAGCAGTACTTC	CASSQGDSSYEQYF
TRBJ1-2	TRBV5-4	TRBD1	.	TGTGCCAGCAGCACCGGACAGGGAGACTATGGCTACACCTTC	CASSTGQGDYGYTF
TRBJ1-2	TRBV19	.	.	TGTGCCAGTAGGAGGAGGGAGTTGGGCTATGGCTACACCTTC	CASRRRELGYGYTF
TRBJ2-3	TRBV29-1	TRBD2	once	TGCAGCGTTGAAGATCGGGGGAGGACTAGCGCCGATACGCAGTATTTT	CSVEDRGRTSADTQYF
TRBJ2-7	TRBV27	TRBD1	.	TGTGCCAGCAGTAGGACCGGGACAGACTACGAGCAGTACTTC	CASSRTGTDYEQYF
TRBJ2-2	TRBV27	TRBD2	.	TGTGCCAGCAGTTTCCGGGACTACCTTGAGCGGGGCGGGGAGCTGTTTTTT	CASSFRDYLERGGELFF
TRBJ2-1	TRBV7-2	TRBD1	.	TGTGCCAGCAGCTCGGACAGGCCCATCTACAATGAGCAGTTCTTC	CASSSDRPIYNEQFF
TRBJ2-7	TRBV4-3	.	.	TGCGCCAGCAGCCAAGAACAGCAAACCTACGAGCAGTACTTC	CASSQEQQTYEQYF
TRBJ2-7	TRBV5-5	TRBD1	few	TGTGCCAGCAGCTTAGGGACAGGGGGTGACGAGCAGTACTTC	CASSLGTGGDEQYF
TRBJ2-7	TRBV6-5	TRBD1	.	TGTGCCAGCAGTTACCGGGACAGGGGCTACGAGCAGTACTTC	CASSYRDRGYEQYF
TRBJ1-2	TRBV19	.	.	TGTGCCAGTAGTATAGGTCAACTCGTGGGGCCCTATGGCTACACCTTC	CASSIGQLVGPYGYTF
TRBJ2-1	TRBV6-5	.	once	TGTGCCAGCAGTTACTTATCGGCAGCCCCGAACAATGAGCAGTTCTTC	CASSYLSAAPNNEQFF
TRBJ2-5	TRBV18	.	.	TGTGCCAGCTCACCCGATGTCAGGCGTAGAGCGGAGACCCAGTACTTC	CASSPDVRRRAETQYF
TRBJ2-7	TRBV27	TRBD2	medium-sized	TGTGCCAGCAGTTCGCAAGCGGGAGTAACCCACGAGCAGTACTTC	CASSSQAGVTHEQYF
TRBJ2-7	TRBV7-2	.	.	TGTGCCAGCAGCTTACCCCGGCCACCCTACGAGCAGTACTTC	CASSLPRPPYEQYF
TRBJ2-1	TRBV9	TRBD2	.	TGTGCCAGCAGCGTCGCAGGGGCGGGAGGGCCGAGGAATGAGCAGTTCTTC	CASSVAGAGGPRNEQFF
TRBJ1-2	TRBV6-1	TRBD1	.	TGTGCCAGCAGCCTCAGGACAGGGGAAGGCTATGGCTACACCTTC	CASSLRTGEGYGYTF
TRBJ1-1	TRBV7-9	TRBD1	few	TGTGCCAGCAGCTTACAGGGGGGAGCCACTGAAGCTTTCTTT	CASSLQGGATEAFF
TRBJ2-2	TRBV19	.	.	TGTGCCAGTAATCGGCCCGGGGAGCTGTTTTTT	CASNRPGELFF
TRBJ1-3	TRBV7-2	.	.	TGTGCCAGCAGCTTAGACAGCGTCACTGGAAACACCATATATTTT	CASSLDSVTGNTIYF
TRBJ1-1	TRBV5-4	.	.	TGTGCCAGCAGCTTGAGTTGGGACACTGAAGCTTTCTTT	CASSLSWDTEAFF
TRBJ2-7	TRBV28	TRBD1	few	TGTGCCAGCAGTTCCCCCGGGACAGGTCACTACGAGCAGTACTTC	CASSSPGTGHYEQYF
TRBJ1-2	TRBV25-1	.	.	TGTGCCAGCAGCCAGCAGGGGTCAAACTATGGCTACACCTTC	CASSQQGSNYGYTF
TRBJ2-1	TRBV29-1	.	.	TGCAGCGCGGTGGGCCAGGTGCTAACTGGGGGGCAGTTCTTC	CSAVGQVLTGGQFF
TRBJ1-5	TRBV2	.	.	TGTGCCAGCAGTCTGGACAGAGTCCAGCCCCAGCATTTT	CASSLDRVQPQHF
TRBJ2-7	TRBV4-2	TRBD2	.	TGTGCCAGCAGCCAGGGGACTAGCGGGAGGGCTTTCTCCTACGAGCAGTACTTC	CASSQGTSGRAFSYEQYF
TRBJ1-6	TRBV19	.	.	TGTGCCAGTAGTATAGACGGACAGTCGGGTTCGGAGAATTCACCCCTCCACTTT	CASSIDGQSGSENSPLHF
TRBJ2-7	TRBV5-6	.	.	TGTGCCAGCAGCTTGGCCCCCCTAGCCGGCGAGCAGTACTTC	CASSLAPLAGEQYF
TRBJ2-3	TRBV5-4	.	.	TGTGCCAGCAGCTATTCTAGCGCCAGTGGAGATACGCAGTATTTT	CASSYSSASGDTQYF
TRBJ1-1	TRBV10-3	.	.	TGTGCCATCAGTGGGGGGAAGCTGAACACTGAAGCTTTCTTT	CAISGGKLNTEAFF